This T cell receptor beta chain is drawn from a study of T cell responses to AZD1222 COVID-19 vaccine. Study-wide results and caveats: Reports indicate that nearly half of spike-specific TCRs are directed at unmutated variant regions. Repertoires were obtained solely post-peak T cell response. Spike-specific TCR breadth and depth both grew after two AZD1222 doses. Just a handful of people given AZD1222 tested seropositive at baseline.

The sample holds one count of this clone. The antigen is undetermined. V gave up 6 bases and J gave up 7 bases; unmatched junction bases: 13. CDR3 length: 16 residues. Germline V lookup: CDR1 SEHNR, CDR2 FQNEAQ (reference sequence). The protocol was immunoSEQ multiplex PCR, while the TCRdb copy is restricted to in-frame clones and leaves out a portion. In the table there are around 130,000 clones, roughly nine tenths of which are singletons. The sequence came from an adult who received the MenACWY meningococcal vaccine as a control. The sequencing here drew on peripheral blood, taken 28 days after the second dose of the MenACWY control vaccine. The V call is TRBV7-9, the J call TRBJ1-4, with 8 bases aligning to TRBD1. The CDR3 DNA reads TGTGCCAGCAGTTACCCAGGGGGCGGATACGGTGAAAAACTGTTTTTT. This encodes CASSYPGGGYGEKLFF.